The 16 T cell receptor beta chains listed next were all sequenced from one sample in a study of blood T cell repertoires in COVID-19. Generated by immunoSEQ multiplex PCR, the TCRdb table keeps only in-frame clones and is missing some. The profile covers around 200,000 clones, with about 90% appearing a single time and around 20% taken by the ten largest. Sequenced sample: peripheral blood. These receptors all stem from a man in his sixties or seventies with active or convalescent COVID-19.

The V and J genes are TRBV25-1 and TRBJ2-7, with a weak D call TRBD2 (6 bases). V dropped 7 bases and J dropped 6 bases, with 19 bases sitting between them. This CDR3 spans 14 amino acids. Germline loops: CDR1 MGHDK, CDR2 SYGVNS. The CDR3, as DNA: TGTGCCAGCAAGCCCACGTGGCAGGAGGGCGAGCAGTACTTC. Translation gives CASKPTWQEGEQYF.

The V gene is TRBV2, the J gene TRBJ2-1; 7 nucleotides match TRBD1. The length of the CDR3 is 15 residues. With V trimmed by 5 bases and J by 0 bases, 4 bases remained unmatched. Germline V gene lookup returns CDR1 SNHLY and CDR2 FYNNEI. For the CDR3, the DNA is TGTGCCAGCAGTCCGAGGGGGCTCTCCTACAATGAGCAGTTCTTC. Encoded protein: CASSPRGLSYNEQFF.

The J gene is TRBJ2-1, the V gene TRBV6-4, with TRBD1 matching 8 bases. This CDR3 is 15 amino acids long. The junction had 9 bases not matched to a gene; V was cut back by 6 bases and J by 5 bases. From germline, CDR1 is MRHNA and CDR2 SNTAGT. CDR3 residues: CASSPRTGRDNEQFF. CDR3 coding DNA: TGTGCCAGCAGCCCCCGGACAGGGCGAGACAATGAGCAGTTCTTC.

DNA for the CDR3: TGTGCCAGCAGCTTAGGGCCTTACTATGGCTACACCTTC. Protein: CASSLGPYYGYTF. The chain employs TRBV7-3 and TRBJ1-2, with D hard to call. Trimming shortened V by 2 bases and J by 3 bases, and 7 bases separated the two germline ends. CDR3 size: 13 residues. Germline V gene data show CDR1 as SGHTA and CDR2 as FQGTGA.

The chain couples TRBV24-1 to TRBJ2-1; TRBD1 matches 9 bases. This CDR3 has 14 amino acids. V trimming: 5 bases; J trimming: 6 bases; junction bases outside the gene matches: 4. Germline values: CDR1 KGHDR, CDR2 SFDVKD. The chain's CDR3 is CATSGTGERNEQFF. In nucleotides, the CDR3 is TGTGCCACCAGTGGGACAGGGGAGCGCAATGAGCAGTTCTTC.

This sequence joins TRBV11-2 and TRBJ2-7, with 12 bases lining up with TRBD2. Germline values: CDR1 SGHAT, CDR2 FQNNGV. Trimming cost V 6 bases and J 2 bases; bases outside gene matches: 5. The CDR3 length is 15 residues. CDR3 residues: CASRLRTSGTYEQYF. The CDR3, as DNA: TGTGCCAGCAGATTAAGGACTAGCGGGACCTACGAGCAGTACTTC.

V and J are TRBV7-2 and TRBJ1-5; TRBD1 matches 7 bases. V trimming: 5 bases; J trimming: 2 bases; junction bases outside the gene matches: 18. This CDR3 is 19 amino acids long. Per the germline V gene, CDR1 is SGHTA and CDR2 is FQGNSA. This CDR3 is CASSQLGPIGTVGNQPQHF. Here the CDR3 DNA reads TGTGCCAGCAGCCAGCTTGGCCCAATTGGGACAGTCGGCAATCAGCCCCAGCATTTT.

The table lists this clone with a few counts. In DNA form, the CDR3 reads TGTGCCAGCAGCTTAAATCCTGGGACAGTGGGGGAGCAGTACTTC. Protein product: CASSLNPGTVGEQYF. The V and J genes are TRBV7-9 and TRBJ2-7; 7 bases align to TRBD1. CDR3 length: 15 residues. Germline CDR1 is SEHNR and CDR2 is FQNEAQ (reference sequence). V was clipped by 2 bases and J by 7 bases; unmatched bases: 11.

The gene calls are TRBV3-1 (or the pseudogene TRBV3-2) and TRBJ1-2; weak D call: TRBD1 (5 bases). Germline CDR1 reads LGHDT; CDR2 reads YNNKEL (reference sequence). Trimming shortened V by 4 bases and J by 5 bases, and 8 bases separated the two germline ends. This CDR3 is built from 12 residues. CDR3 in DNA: TGTGCCAGCAGCCGGGGGGGGTATGGCTACACCTTC. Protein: CASSRGGYGYTF.

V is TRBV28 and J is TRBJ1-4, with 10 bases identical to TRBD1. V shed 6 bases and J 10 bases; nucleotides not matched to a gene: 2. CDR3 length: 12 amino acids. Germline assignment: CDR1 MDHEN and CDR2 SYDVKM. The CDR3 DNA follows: TGTGCCAGCAGGGGACAGGGGTTAAAACTGTTTTTT. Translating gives CASRGQGLKLFF. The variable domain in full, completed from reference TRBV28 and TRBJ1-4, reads DVKVTQSSRYLVKRTGEKVFLECVQDMDHENMFWYRQDPGLGLRLIYFSYDVKMKEKGDIPEGYSVSREKKERFSLILESASTNQTSMYLCASRGQGLKLFFGSGTQLSVL.

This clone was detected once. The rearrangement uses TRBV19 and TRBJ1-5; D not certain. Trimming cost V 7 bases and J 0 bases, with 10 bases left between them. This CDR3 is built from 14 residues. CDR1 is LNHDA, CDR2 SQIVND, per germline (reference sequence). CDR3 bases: TGTGCCAGTACCCTGACGGGTAGCAATCAGCCCCAGCATTTT. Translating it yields CASTLTGSNQPQHF.

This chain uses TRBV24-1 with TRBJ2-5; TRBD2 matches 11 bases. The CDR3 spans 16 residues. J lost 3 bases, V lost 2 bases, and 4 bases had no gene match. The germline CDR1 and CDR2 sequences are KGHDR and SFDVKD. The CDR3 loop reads CATSDYGTSGKETQYF. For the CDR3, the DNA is TGTGCCACCAGTGATTATGGGACTAGCGGAAAAGAGACCCAGTACTTC.

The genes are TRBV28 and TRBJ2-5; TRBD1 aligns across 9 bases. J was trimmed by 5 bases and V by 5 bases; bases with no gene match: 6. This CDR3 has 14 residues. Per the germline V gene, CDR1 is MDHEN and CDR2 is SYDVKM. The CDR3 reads CASSVKQGAETQYF. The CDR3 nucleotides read TGTGCCAGCAGTGTAAAACAGGGGGCCGAGACCCAGTACTTC.

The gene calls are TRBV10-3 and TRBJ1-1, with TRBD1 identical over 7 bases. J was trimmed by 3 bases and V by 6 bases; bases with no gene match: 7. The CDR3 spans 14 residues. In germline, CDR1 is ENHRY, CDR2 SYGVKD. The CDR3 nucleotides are TGTGCCATCAGCCCACAGACAGGGCACACTGAAGCTTTCTTT. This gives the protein CAISPQTGHTEAFF.

CDR3 loop: CSVGFGGNTIYF. CDR3 DNA sequence: TGCAGCGTTGGATTCGGTGGAAACACCATATATTTT. The rearrangement links TRBV29-1 to TRBJ1-3; D not resolved. CDR3 length: 12 residues. Trimming pared 4 bases from V and 3 bases from J, leaving 7 bases between. CDR1 and CDR2 (germline): SQVTM, ANQGSEA.

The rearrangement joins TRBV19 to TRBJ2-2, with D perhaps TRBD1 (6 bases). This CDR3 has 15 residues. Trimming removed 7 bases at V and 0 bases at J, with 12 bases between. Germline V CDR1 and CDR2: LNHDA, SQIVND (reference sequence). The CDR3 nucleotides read TGTGCCAGTACTCAGGGGACCTCGAACACCGGGGAGCTGTTTTTT. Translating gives CASTQGTSNTGELFF.